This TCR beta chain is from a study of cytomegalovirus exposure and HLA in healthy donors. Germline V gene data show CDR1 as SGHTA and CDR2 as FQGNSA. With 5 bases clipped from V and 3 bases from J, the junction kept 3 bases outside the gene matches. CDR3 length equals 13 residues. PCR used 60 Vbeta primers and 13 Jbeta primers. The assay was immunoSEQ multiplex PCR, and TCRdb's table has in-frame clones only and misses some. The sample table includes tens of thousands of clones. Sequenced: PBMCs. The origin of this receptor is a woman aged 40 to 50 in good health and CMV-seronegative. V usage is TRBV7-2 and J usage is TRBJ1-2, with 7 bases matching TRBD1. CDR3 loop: CASSPGQDYGYTF. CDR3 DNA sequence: TGTGCCAGCAGCCCCGGACAGGACTATGGCTACACCTTC.